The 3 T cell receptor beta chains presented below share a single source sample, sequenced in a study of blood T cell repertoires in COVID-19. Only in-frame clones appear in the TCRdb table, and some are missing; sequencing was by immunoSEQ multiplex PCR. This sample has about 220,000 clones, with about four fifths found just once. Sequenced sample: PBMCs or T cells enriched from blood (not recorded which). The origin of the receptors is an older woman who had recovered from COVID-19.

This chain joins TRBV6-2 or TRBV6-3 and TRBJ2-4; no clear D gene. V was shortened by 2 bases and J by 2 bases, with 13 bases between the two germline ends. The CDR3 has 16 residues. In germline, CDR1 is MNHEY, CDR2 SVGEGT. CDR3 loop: CASSYTTAWPKNIQYF. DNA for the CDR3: TGTGCCAGCAGTTACACCACCGCTTGGCCCAAAAACATTCAGTACTTC.

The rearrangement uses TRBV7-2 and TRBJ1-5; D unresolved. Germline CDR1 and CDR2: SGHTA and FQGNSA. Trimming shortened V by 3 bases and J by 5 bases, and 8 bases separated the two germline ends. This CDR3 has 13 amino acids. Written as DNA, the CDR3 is TGTGCCAGCAGCTTCACTTTAGATCAGCCCCAGCATTTT. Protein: CASSFTLDQPQHF.

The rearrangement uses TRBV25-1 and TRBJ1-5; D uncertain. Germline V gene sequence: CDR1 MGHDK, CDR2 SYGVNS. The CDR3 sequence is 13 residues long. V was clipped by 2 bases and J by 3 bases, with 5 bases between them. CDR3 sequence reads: CASSETDNQPQHF. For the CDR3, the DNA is TGTGCCAGCAGTGAAACAGACAATCAGCCCCAGCATTTT.